Listed here is a single TCR beta chain. Germline V gene data show CDR1 as LGHDT and CDR2 as YNNKEL (reference sequence). The V gene lost 4 bases and the J gene lost 3 bases, with 16 bases spanning the gap. This CDR3 comprises 15 residues. This was the immunoSEQ v3 assay. Repertoires were generated with immunoSEQ multiplex PCR, while TCRdb's copy carries only in-frame clones and drops some. The top ten clones hold 7.4% of a sample with approximately 11,000 clones, less than 75% of them seen once. The time point here: pre-treatment sample, taken before nivolumab and TIL therapy. Most excised metastases sampled were pleural nodules or supraclavicular lymph nodes. This record comes from a study of TIL therapy for anti-PD-1-resistant metastatic lung cancer. On the study more broadly: Tumors carried a median around 1.4 non-synonymous mutations per megabase.

The clonotype comes from a person aged 25 to 85 with non-small cell lung cancer. The chain uses TRBV3-1 (or the pseudogene TRBV3-2) and TRBJ2-7; possible D gene TRBD2, 7 bases. The sample in question was tumor tissue, obtained at baseline. CDR3 in amino acids: CASSPSAGAIYEQYF. DNA of the CDR3: TGTGCCAGCAGCCCCTCGGCGGGGGCAATCTACGAGCAGTACTTC.